This T cell receptor beta chain emerged from a study of T cells in lung cancer brain metastases. Study findings and constraints: Most clones were lesion-specific, with limited overlap between paired lesions (mean Morisita index roughly 0.25).

On this clone: Its antigen is currently unknown.

Produced via immunoSEQ multiplex PCR; TCRdb's table is partial and in-frame only. The profile shows approximately 5,300 clones, roughly 87% of them singletons. Germline V gene data show CDR1 as SNHLY and CDR2 as FYNNEI. The V and J ends lost 9 bases and 4 bases respectively, with 21 bases between them. This CDR3 spans 16 amino acids. Sequences were obtained from tumor tissue from the primary lung tumor. The TCR sequence derives from a woman aged 50 to 65 with non-small cell lung cancer. The V call is TRBV2, the J call TRBJ2-2, with D tentatively TRBD2 (5 bases). The CDR3 DNA sequence: TGTGCCAGAGGGAATGGAGGCGCTAGAGGCACCGGGGAGCTGTTTTTT. Protein: CARGNGGARGTGELFF.